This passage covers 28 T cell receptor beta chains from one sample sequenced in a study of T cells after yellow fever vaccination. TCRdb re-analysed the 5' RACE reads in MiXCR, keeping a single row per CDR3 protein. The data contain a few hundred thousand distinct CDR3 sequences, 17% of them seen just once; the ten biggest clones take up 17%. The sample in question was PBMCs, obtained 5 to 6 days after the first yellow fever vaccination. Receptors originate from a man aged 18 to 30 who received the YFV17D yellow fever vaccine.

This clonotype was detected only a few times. The CDR3 sequence: CASSEPDRGYNEQFF. The CDR3 DNA sequence: TGTGCCAGCAGTGAGCCGGACAGGGGATACAATGAGCAGTTCTTC. The gene calls are TRBV6-1 and TRBJ2-1, with 9 bases lining up with TRBD1. Germline assignment: CDR1 MNHNS and CDR2 SASEGT. Unmatched junction bases numbered 4, after V lost 3 bases and J lost 4 bases. The CDR3 has 15 amino acids.

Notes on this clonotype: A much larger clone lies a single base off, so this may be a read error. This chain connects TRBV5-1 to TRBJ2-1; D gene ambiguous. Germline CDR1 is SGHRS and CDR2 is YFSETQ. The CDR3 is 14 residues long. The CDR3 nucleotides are TGCGCCAGCACCTTGGAGCAGGCTTTGCTTGAGCAGTTCTTC. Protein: CASTLEQALLEQFF.

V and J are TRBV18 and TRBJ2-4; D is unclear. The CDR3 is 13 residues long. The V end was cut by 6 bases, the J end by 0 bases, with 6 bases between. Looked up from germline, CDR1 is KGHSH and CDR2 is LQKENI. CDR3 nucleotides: TGTGCCAGCTCCGTGGGAGCCAAAAACATTCAGTACTTC. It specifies CASSVGAKNIQYF. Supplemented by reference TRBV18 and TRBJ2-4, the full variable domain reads NAGVMQNPRHLVRRRGQEARLRCSPMKGHSHVYWYRQLPEEGLKFMVYLQKENIIDESGMPKERFSAEFPKEGPSILRIQQVVRGDSAAYFCASSVGAKNIQYFGAGTRLSVL.

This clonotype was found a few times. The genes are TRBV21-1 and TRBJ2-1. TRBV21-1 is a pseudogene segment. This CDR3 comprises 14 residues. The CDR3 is CASSNRRTYNEQFF. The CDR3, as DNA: TGTGCCAGCAGCAATCGGCGGACCTACAATGAGCAGTTCTTC.

CDR3 sequence (DNA): TGTGCCAGCAGCTTTGGACGGTTCGGGACCGGGGAGCTGTTTTTT. Its translation: CASSFGRFGTGELFF. The chain has TRBV7-6 and TRBJ2-2; D remains unclear. The CDR3 sequence is 15 residues long. V lost 3 bases to trimming and J lost 5 bases, with 13 bases between them. Germline V gene lookup returns CDR1 SGHVS and CDR2 FNYEAQ.

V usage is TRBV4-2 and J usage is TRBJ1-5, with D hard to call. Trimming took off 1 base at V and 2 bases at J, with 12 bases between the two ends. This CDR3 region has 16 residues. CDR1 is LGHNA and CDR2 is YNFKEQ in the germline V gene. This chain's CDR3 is CASSQVGSGGNQPQHF. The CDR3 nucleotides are TGTGCCAGCAGCCAAGTGGGCAGTGGGGGCAATCAGCCCCAGCATTTT.

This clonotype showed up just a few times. The CDR3 DNA reads TGTGCCAGCAGCTTGGGAGGGACTCCAACCCTTAGAGATACGCAGTATTTT. Its protein is CASSLGGTPTLRDTQYF. The chain combines TRBV7-2 with TRBJ2-3; 7 nucleotides match TRBD2. Germline CDR1 and CDR2: SGHTA and FQGNSA. The V segment lost 3 bases and the J segment 5 bases; nucleotides outside the gene matches: 14. The CDR3 is 17 amino acids.

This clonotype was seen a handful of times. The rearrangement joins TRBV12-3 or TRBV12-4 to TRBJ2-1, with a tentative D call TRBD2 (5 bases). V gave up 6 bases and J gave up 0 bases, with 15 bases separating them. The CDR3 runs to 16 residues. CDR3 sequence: CASRLRTGNSYNEQFF. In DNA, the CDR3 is TGTGCCAGCAGACTACGCACGGGGAACTCCTACAATGAGCAGTTCTTC.

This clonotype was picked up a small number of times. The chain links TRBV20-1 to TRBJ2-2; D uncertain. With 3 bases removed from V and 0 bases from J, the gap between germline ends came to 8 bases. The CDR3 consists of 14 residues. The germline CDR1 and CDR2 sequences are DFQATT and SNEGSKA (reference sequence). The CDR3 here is CSAREFTNTGELFF. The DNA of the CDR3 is TGCAGTGCTAGGGAATTCACGAACACCGGGGAGCTGTTTTTT.

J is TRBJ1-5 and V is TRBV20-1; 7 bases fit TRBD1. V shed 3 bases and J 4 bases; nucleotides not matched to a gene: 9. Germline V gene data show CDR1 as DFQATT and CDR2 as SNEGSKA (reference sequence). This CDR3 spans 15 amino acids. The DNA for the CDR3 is TGCAGTGCTAGTTCGGCGACAGGGTGGAATCAGCCCCAGCATTTT. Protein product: CSASSATGWNQPQHF.

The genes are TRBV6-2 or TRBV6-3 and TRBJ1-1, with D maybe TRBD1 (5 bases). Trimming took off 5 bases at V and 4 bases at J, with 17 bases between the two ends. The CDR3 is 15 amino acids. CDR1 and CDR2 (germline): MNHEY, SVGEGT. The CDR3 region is CASSPPHERGTEAFF. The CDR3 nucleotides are TGTGCCAGCAGTCCCCCACACGAGAGGGGCACTGAAGCTTTCTTT.

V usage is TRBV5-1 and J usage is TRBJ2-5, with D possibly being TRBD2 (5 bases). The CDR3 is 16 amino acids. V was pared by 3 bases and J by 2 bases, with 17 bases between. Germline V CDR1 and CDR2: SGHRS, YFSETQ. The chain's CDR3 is CASSSRAQRRQETQYF. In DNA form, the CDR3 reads TGCGCCAGCAGCTCGAGGGCCCAGCGGAGGCAAGAGACCCAGTACTTC.

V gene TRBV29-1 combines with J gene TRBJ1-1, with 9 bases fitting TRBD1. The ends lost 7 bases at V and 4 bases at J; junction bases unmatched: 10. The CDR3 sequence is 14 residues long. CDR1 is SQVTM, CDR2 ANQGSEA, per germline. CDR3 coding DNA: TGCAGCGCCCGCGGGGGACAGGGTACCACTGAAGCTTTCTTT. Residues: CSARGGQGTTEAFF. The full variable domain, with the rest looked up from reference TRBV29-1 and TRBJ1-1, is SAVISQKPSRDICQRGTSLTIQCQVDSQVTMMFWYRQQPGQSLTLIATANQGSEATYESGFVIDKFPISRPNLTFSTLTVSNMSPEDSSIYLCSARGGQGTTEAFFGQGTRLTVV.

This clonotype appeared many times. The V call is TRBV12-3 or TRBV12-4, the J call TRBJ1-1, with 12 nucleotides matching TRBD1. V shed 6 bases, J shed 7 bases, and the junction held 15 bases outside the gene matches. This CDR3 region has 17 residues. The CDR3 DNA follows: TGTGCCAGCAGCGCCAATCCGGGACAGGGGGCCGGGGGTGAAGCTTTCTTT. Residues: CASSANPGQGAGGEAFF.

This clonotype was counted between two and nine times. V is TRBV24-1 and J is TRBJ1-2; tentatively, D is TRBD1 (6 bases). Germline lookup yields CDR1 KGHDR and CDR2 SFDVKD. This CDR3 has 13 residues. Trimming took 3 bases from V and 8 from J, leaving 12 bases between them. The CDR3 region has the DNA TGTGCCACCAGTGATACGACAGGCTTGGGCTACACCTTC. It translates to CATSDTTGLGYTF.

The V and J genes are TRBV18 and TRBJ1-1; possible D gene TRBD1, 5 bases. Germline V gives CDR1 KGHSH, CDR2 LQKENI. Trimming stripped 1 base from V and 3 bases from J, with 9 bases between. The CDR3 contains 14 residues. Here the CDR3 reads CASSPLGDYTEAFF. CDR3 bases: TGTGCCAGCTCACCACTCGGGGACTACACTGAAGCTTTCTTT.

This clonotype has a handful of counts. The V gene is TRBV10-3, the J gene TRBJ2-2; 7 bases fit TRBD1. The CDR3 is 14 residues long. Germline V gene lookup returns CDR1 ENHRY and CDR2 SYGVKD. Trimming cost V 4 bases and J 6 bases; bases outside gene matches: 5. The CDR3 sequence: CAISGRQGPGELFF. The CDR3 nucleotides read TGTGCCATCAGTGGAAGACAGGGACCCGGGGAGCTGTTTTTT.

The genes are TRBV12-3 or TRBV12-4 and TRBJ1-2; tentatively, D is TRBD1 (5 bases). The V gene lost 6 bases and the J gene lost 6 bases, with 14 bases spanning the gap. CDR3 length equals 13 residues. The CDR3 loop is CASRKAQEDGYTF. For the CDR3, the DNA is TGTGCCAGCAGGAAAGCACAGGAGGATGGCTACACCTTC.

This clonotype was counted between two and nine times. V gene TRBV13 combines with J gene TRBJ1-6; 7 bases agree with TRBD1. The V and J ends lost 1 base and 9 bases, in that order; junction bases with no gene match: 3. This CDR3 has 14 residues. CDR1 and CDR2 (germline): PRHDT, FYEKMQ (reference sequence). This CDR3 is CASSLDRGVSPLHF. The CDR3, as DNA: TGTGCCAGCAGCTTAGACAGGGGCGTTTCACCCCTCCACTTT.

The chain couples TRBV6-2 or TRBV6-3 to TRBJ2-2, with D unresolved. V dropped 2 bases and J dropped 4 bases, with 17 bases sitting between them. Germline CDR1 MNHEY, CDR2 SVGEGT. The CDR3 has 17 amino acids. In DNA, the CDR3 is TGTGCCAGCAGTTACGCATGGGTCCTGCTGAGCACCGGGGAGCTGTTTTTT. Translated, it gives CASSYAWVLLSTGELFF.

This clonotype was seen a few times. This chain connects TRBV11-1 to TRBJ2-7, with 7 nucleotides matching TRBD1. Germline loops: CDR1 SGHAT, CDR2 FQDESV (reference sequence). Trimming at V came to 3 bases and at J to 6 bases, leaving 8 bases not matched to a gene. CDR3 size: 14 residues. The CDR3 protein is CASSFNRGQGEQYF. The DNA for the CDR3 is TGTGCCAGCAGCTTCAACAGGGGTCAGGGCGAGCAGTACTTC. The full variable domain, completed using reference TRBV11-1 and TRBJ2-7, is EAEVAQSPRYKITEKSQAVAFWCDPISGHATLYWYRQILGQGPELLVQFQDESVVDDSQLPKDRFSAERLKGVDSTLKIQPAELGDSAMYLCASSFNRGQGEQYFGPGTRLTVT.

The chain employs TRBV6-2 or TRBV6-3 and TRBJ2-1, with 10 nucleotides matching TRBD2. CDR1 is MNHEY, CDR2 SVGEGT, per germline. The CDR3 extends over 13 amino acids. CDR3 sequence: CARDLAGVVEQFF. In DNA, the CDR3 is TGTGCTAGAGACCTAGCGGGGGTAGTTGAGCAGTTCTTC.

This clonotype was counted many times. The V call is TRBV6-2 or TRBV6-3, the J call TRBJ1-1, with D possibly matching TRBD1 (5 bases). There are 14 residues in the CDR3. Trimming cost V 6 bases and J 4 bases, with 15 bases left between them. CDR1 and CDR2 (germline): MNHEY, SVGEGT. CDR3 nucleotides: TGTGCCAGCAGCCGGGACGGGCTTGCCACTGAAGCTTTCTTT. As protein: CASSRDGLATEAFF.

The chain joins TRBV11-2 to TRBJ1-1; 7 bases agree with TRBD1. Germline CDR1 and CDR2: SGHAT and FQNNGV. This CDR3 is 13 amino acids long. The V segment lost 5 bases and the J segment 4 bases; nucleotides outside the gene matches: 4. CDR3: CASSNTGVTEAFF. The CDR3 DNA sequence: TGTGCCAGCAGCAATACAGGGGTCACTGAAGCTTTCTTT.

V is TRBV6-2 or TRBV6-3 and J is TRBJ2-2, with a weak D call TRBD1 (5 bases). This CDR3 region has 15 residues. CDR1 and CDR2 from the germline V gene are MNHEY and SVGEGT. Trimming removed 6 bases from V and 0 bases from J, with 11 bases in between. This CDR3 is CASRYRSPNTGELFF. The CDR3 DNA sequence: TGTGCCAGCAGGTACAGGTCCCCGAACACCGGGGAGCTGTTTTTT.

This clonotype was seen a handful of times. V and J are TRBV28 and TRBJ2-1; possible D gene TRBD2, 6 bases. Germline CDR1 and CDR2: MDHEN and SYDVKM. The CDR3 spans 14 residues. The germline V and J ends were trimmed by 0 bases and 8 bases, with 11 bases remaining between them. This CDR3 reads CASSLWGTLDEQFF. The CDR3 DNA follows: TGTGCCAGCAGTTTATGGGGGACTCTTGATGAGCAGTTCTTC.

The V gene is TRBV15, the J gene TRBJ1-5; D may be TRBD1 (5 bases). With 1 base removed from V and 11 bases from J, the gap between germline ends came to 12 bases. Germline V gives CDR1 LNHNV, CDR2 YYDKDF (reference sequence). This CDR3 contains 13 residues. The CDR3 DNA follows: TGTGCCACCAGCAGAGGACAGCAATACGCCCAGCATTTT. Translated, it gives CATSRGQQYAQHF.

CDR3 in amino acids: CASSHRNTQYF. CDR3 nucleotide sequence: TGTGCCAGTAGCCACAGGAATACGCAGTATTTT. The rearrangement links TRBV19 to TRBJ2-3, with D maybe TRBD1 (5 bases). Trimming cost V 6 bases and J 7 bases, with 8 bases left between them. The CDR3 runs to 11 residues. The germline V gene encodes CDR1 LNHDA and CDR2 SQIVND (reference sequence).